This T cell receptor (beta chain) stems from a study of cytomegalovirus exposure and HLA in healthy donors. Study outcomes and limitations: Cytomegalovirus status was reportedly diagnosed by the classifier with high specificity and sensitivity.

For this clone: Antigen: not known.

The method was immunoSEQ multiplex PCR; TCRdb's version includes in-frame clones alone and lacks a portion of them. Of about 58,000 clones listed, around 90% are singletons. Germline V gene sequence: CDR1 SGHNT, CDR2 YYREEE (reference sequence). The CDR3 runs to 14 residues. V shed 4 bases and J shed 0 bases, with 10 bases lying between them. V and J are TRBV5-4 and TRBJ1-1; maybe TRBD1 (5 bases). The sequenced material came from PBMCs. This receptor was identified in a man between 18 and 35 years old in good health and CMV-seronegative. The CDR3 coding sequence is TGTGCCAGCAGCCCCGGGGGGATGAACACTGAAGCTTTCTTT. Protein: CASSPGGMNTEAFF.